This T cell receptor (beta chain) was captured in a study of blood T cells in healthy people across ages. About the research overall: About one barcoded beta molecule was captured per two T cells (by template switching).

With a J-beta primer mix and a sample-barcoded 5' primer, a second PCR ran about 7 to 12 cycles. MiXCR, applied by TCRdb to the 5' RACE reads, yields one record per CDR3 protein. This table holds some 800,000 distinct CDR3 sequences, 40% to 50% found once. The germline gives CDR1 SGHKS, CDR2 YYEKEE (reference sequence). J gave up 7 bases and V 1 base, and 1 base lay outside the gene matches. CDR3 length equals 13 residues. This receptor was identified in a man between 60 and 75 years old in good health. The chain couples TRBV5-5 to TRBJ1-2; 10 nucleotides align to TRBD1. Sequencing was performed on blood. CDR3 loop: CASSLRTGGGYTF. DNA for the CDR3: TGTGCCAGCAGCTTGCGGACAGGGGGTGGCTACACCTTC.